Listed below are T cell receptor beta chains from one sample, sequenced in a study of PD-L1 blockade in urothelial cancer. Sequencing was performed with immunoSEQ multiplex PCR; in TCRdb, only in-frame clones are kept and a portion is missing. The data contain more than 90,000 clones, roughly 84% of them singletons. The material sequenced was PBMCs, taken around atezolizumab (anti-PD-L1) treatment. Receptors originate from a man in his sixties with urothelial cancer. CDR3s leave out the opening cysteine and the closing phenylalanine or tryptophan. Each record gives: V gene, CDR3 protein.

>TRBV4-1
ASSLGPWGADTQY
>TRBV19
ASSVLPGAAGELF
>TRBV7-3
ASTGVGAAITIY
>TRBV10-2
ASSERGGRETQY
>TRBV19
ASSIQGLADYEQY
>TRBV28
ASSLYPLMRQANEQF
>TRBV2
ASRLGPGEPQH
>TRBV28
ASSYRDEQF
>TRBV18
ASEAGALYNEQF
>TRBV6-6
ASSLGQGASEQF
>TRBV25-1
ASSAGFPNYGYT
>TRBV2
ASSPGTGPWDTQY
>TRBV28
ASSLSGARGILYGYT
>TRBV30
AWRRQDTSYEQY
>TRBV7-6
ASSPGQGKKLF
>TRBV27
ASSFHRGSNQPQH
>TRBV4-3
ASSQVLRASSGNTIY
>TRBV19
ASSIDGARMNTEAF
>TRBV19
ASSISSSGGNQPQH
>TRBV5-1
ASSPQGEGEKLF
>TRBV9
ASSGALSWSNNEQF
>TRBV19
ASSIVLGHNGNTIY
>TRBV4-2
ASSLFLREQY
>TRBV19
ASSIRLSDTQY
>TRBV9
ASSVAAGGHGDTQY
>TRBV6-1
ASSEPPLTGEAPYEQY
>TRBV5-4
ASSNSGQGVSPLH
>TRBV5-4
ASSFGSTGLTGNTIY
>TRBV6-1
ASRKGAGETQY
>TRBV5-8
ASSPLREGTYEQY
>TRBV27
ASSRPSVAGELF
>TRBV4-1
ASSPRQGGEQY
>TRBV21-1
ASTPGGLAGGRFYEQY
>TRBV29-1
SGPTGAGGYT
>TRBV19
ASSTMTGGDEKLF
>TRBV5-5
ASSWTGRTEAF
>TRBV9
ASSVGMGVSDTQY
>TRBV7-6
ASSPLSPRARGANVLT
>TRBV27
ASSQDRGFGYT
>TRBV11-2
ASSLDGDQETQY
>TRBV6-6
ASSSPTGVDGYT
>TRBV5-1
ASSLGYRDRFGEQY
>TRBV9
ASSPRDRGYEQY
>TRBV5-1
ASSLESGGPYGYT
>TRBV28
ASRVFRSTDTQY
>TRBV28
ASNPGQAYQPQH
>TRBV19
ASRRSGGWNEQF
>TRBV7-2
ASSAKQGPQPQH
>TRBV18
ASSPITEAF
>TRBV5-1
ASSLGGILDEQF
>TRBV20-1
SAGHSEQY
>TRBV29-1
SVPGWVHTDTQY
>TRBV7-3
ASSPHLAGGPAEQF
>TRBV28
ASTGGGDSYEQY
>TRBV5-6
ASSWAQGSFTDTQY